This T cell receptor (beta chain) comes out of a study of blood T cells in healthy people across ages. Between the trimmed V and J ends, which lost 1 base and 8 bases, there was a span of 4 bases. CDR1 is MGHDK, CDR2 SYGVNS, per germline. The CDR3 length is 11 residues. The sample holds a few counts of this clonotype. For the second PCR, which ran for roughly 6 to 12 cycles, a sample-barcoded 5' primer and a J-beta primer mix were used. TCRdb re-called the 5' RACE reads through MiXCR, storing one row per CDR3 protein. The table includes 700,000 or so distinct CDR3 sequences, about 20% detected once. Sequencing used blood. This TCR was sampled from a man in his 70s in good health. This chain links TRBV25-1 with TRBJ2-3, with no clear D. The CDR3 reads CASSEFVTQYF. In nucleotides, the CDR3 is TGTGCCAGCAGTGAATTCGTTACGCAGTATTTT.